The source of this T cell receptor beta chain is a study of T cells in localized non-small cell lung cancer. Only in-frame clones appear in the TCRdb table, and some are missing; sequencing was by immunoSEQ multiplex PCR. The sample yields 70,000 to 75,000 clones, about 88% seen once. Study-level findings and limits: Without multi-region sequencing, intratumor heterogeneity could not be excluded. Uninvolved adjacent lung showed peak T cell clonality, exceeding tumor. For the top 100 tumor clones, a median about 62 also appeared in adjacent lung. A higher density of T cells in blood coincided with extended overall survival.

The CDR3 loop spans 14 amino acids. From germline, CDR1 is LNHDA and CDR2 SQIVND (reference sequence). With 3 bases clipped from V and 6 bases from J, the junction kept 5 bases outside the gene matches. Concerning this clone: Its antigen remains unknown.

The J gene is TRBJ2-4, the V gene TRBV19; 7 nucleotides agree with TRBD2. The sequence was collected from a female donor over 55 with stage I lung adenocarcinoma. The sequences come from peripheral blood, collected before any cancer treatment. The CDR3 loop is CASSIRGRGNIQYF. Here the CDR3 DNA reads TGTGCCAGTAGTATTCGGGGGAGGGGAAACATTCAGTACTTC.